The 19 T cell receptor beta chains presented below share a single source sample, sequenced in a study of blood T cell repertoires in COVID-19. The protocol was immunoSEQ multiplex PCR, while the TCRdb copy is restricted to in-frame clones and leaves out a portion. Among approximately 100,000 clones listed, over 70% were seen once. The sequencing input was peripheral blood. All receptors come from a woman between 45 and 60 years old with acute or convalescent COVID-19.

This rearrangement joins TRBV6-5 to TRBJ1-2; 9 nucleotides agree with TRBD1. Germline CDR1 MNHEY, CDR2 SVGAGI. The junction had 7 bases not matched to a gene; V was cut back by 7 bases and J by 1 base. The CDR3 totals 15 residues. The CDR3 sequence is CASTRRGQGNYGYTF. In DNA form, the CDR3 reads TGTGCCAGCACTCGGCGGGGACAGGGTAACTATGGCTACACCTTC.

V and J are TRBV6-4 and TRBJ1-2; 7 positions match TRBD1. This CDR3 is 14 amino acids long. Per the germline V gene, CDR1 is MRHNA and CDR2 is SNTAGT. Germline trimming cut 6 bases from V and 6 bases from J; bases unmatched to any gene: 10. In DNA form, the CDR3 reads TGTGCCAGCAGACCCGACAGGGCAGTGAATGGCTACACCTTC. It codes for CASRPDRAVNGYTF.

The chain couples TRBV3-1 (or the pseudogene TRBV3-2) to TRBJ1-6; D is perhaps TRBD1 (5 bases). In germline, CDR1 is LGHDT, CDR2 YNNKEL (reference sequence). V was clipped by 0 bases and J by 11 bases, with 11 bases between them. The CDR3 is made up of 14 amino acids. The chain's CDR3 is CASSQDTGTTPLHF. The CDR3 DNA sequence: TGTGCCAGCAGCCAAGATACAGGAACTACACCCCTCCACTTT.

The rearrangement links TRBV11-2 to TRBJ2-7, with a weak D call TRBD1 (5 bases). V gave up 5 bases and J gave up 2 bases, with 13 bases separating them. The length of the CDR3 is 14 residues. Germline V lookup: CDR1 SGHAT, CDR2 FQNNGV. Here the CDR3 reads CASSLRDSTYEQYF. The CDR3, as DNA: TGTGCCAGCAGCCTGCGAGACAGTACCTACGAGCAGTACTTC. Full variable domain (rest looked up from reference TRBV11-2 and TRBJ2-7): EAGVAQSPRYKIIEKRQSVAFWCNPISGHATLYWYQQILGQGPKLLIQFQNNGVVDDSQLPKDRFSAERLKGVDSTLKIQPAKLEDSAVYLCASSLRDSTYEQYFGPGTRLTVT.

V gene TRBV28 combines with J gene TRBJ2-2, with TRBD1 identical over 8 bases. Germline V gives CDR1 MDHEN, CDR2 SYDVKM. The CDR3 has 17 amino acids. The V gene end was trimmed by 0 bases and the J gene end by 3 bases; junction bases not matched to a gene: 6. The CDR3 is CASSLWDRAIDTGELFF. In DNA form, the CDR3 reads TGTGCCAGCAGTTTATGGGACAGGGCGATTGACACCGGGGAGCTGTTTTTT.

This clone showed up just once. This rearrangement joins TRBV5-4 to TRBJ2-3; TRBD1 might be the D (5 bases). Germline CDR1 is SGHNT and CDR2 is YYREEE (reference sequence). The CDR3 is made up of 16 amino acids. The V and J ends lost 4 bases and 0 bases respectively, with 15 bases between them. The CDR3 bases are TGTGCCAGCAGCACCGACAGCTCCCGAAGCACAGATACGCAGTATTTT. It yields the protein CASSTDSSRSTDTQYF.

CDR3 region: CASSPDRDYSYTF. For the CDR3, the DNA is TGTGCCAGCAGTCCCGACAGGGATTATTCGTACACCTTC. The chain recombines TRBV6-5 with TRBJ1-2, with 7 bases lining up with TRBD1. There are 13 residues in the CDR3. The J segment lost 11 bases and the V segment lost 5 bases, leaving 11 bases of the junction unmatched. Germline-derived CDR1 and CDR2 are MNHEY and SVGAGI.

The chain links TRBV7-8 to TRBJ1-4, with a possible D match to TRBD1 (6 bases). Trimming stripped 5 bases from V and 11 bases from J, with 24 bases between. The CDR3 totals 16 residues. Germline assignment: CDR1 SGHVS and CDR2 FQNEAQ. This CDR3 reads CASSAGTLPAPRKLFF. Here the CDR3 DNA reads TGTGCCAGCAGCGCCGGGACACTCCCGGCTCCTAGGAAACTGTTTTTT.

In regard to this clone: Additional DNA sequences in this sample encode the identical CDR3. The V call is TRBV9, the J call TRBJ1-2, with 8 bases lining up with TRBD1. The CDR3 has 13 amino acids. In germline, CDR1 is SGDLS, CDR2 YYNGEE. With V trimmed by 4 bases and J by 3 bases, 2 bases remained unmatched. CDR3 amino acids: CASSPTGDYGYTF. CDR3 DNA: TGTGCCAGCAGCCCGACAGGGGACTATGGCTACACCTTC.

The gene calls are TRBV18 and TRBJ1-5, with D maybe TRBD1 (5 bases). Per the germline V gene, CDR1 is KGHSH and CDR2 is LQKENI. This CDR3 spans 15 amino acids. V gave up 6 bases and J gave up 7 bases, with 19 bases separating them. DNA for the CDR3: TGTGCCAGCTCCCGAGATGGACAAGATCAACAGCCCCAGCATTTT. Translation gives CASSRDGQDQQPQHF.

V usage is TRBV2 and J usage is TRBJ1-2; 11 bases are a match to TRBD1. The CDR3 spans 15 residues. Germline V CDR1 and CDR2: SNHLY, FYNNEI. V shed 5 bases, J shed 3 bases, and the junction held 5 bases outside the gene matches. The DNA for the CDR3 is TGTGCCAGCAGTCTTGGGGGACAGGGGGACTATGGCTACACCTTC. Protein: CASSLGGQGDYGYTF.

CDR3 protein: CASSRGGTDTQYF. CDR3 DNA sequence: TGTGCCAGCAGCCGCGGGGGAACAGATACGCAGTATTTT. V gene TRBV5-4 combines with J gene TRBJ2-3, with 7 bases aligning to TRBD2. Germline CDR1 and CDR2: SGHNT and YYREEE (reference sequence). The CDR3 has 13 residues. V lost 4 bases and J lost 3; bases outside the gene matches: 2.

The gene calls are TRBV5-6 and TRBJ1-1; D may be TRBD1 (5 bases). Germline CDR1 reads SGHDT; CDR2 reads YYEEEE. The CDR3 totals 14 residues. Trimming pared 3 bases from V and 6 bases from J, leaving 15 bases between. CDR3 DNA sequence: TGTGCCAGCAGCTGGGAATTGGGGCAAGCTGAAGCTTTCTTT. Its protein is CASSWELGQAEAFF.

V gene TRBV9 combines with J gene TRBJ1-5; possibly TRBD1 for D (5 bases). The germline gives CDR1 SGDLS, CDR2 YYNGEE. The CDR3 totals 13 residues. V lost 2 bases and J 8 bases, leaving 11 bases between the germline ends. DNA of the CDR3: TGTGCCAGCAGCGTCGACCAACAGGAGCCCCAGCATTTT. Protein product: CASSVDQQEPQHF.

The chain carries TRBV11-1 and TRBJ1-4, with TRBD1 matching over 7 bases. CDR1 and CDR2 (germline): SGHAT, FQDESV (reference sequence). With 4 bases clipped from V and 1 base from J, the junction kept 6 bases outside the gene matches. The CDR3 consists of 16 residues. This CDR3 is CASSSGQTITNEKLFF. In nucleotides, the CDR3 is TGTGCCAGCAGCTCGGGACAGACGATAACTAATGAAAAACTGTTTTTT.

This clone was observed a handful of times. V is TRBV5-4 and J is TRBJ2-6; D unresolved. The V gene lost 0 bases and the J gene lost 3 bases, with 7 bases spanning the gap. The CDR3 sequence is 15 residues long. The germline V gene has CDR1 SGHNT and CDR2 YYREEE (reference sequence). The CDR3 DNA sequence: TGTGCCAGCAGCTTGGTAAACGGTGGGGCCAACGTCCTGACTTTC. It translates to CASSLVNGGANVLTF.

This chain joins TRBV15 and TRBJ1-1; possible D gene TRBD1, 5 bases. Looked up from germline, CDR1 is LNHNV and CDR2 is YYDKDF (reference sequence). Trimming left V 5 bases short and J 4 bases short, with 14 bases between. The CDR3 has 14 amino acids. The CDR3 here is CATSPRAGFTEAFF. CDR3 nucleotide sequence: TGTGCCACCAGCCCAAGGGCAGGGTTCACTGAAGCTTTCTTT.

The gene calls are TRBV24-1 and TRBJ2-2; weak D call: TRBD2 (7 bases). The V and J ends lost 0 bases and 6 bases respectively, with 13 bases between them. Germline lookup yields CDR1 KGHDR and CDR2 SFDVKD. The CDR3 covers 16 residues. CDR3 sequence: CATSDLGGGESGELFF. The CDR3 DNA sequence: TGTGCCACCAGTGATTTGGGCGGGGGCGAATCCGGGGAGCTGTTTTTT.

The rearrangement joins TRBV28 to TRBJ1-4; 8 positions match TRBD1. CDR3 length: 17 amino acids. Trimming at V came to 6 bases and at J to 1 base, leaving 10 bases not matched to a gene. Per the germline V gene, CDR1 is MDHEN and CDR2 is SYDVKM. CDR3: CASRNGQGKRTNEKLFF. The CDR3 bases are TGTGCCAGCAGGAACGGACAGGGTAAAAGAACTAATGAAAAACTGTTTTTT.